The clone carrying this T cell receptor beta chain was detected ten times or more. Antigen unknown. This sample is part of a study of T cells after yellow fever vaccination. There are 14 residues in the CDR3. The V gene end was trimmed by 3 bases and the J gene end by 6 bases; junction bases not matched to a gene: 9. Germline CDR1 is DFQATT and CDR2 is SNEGSKA (reference sequence). Overall study findings and caveats: Post-booster repertoires contained most primary-vaccination clones again (about 95% CD4, about 90% CD8). Any FACS-sorted repertoire could hold abundant clonotypes that contaminate it from the bulk population.

TCRdb used MiXCR to reprocess the 5' RACE reads, holding one entry per CDR3 protein. Here the sample spans about 150,000 distinct CDR3 sequences, approximately 6.6% being singletons. The chain joins TRBV20-1 to TRBJ2-7; TRBD1 agrees at 9 bases. The source of this sequence is a man aged 25 to 40 who received the YFV17D yellow fever vaccine. This specimen was CD4+ T cells sorted from PBMCs, taken 10 days after the yellow fever booster vaccination. This CDR3 is CSASGGTGFSEQYF. For the CDR3, the DNA is TGCAGTGCTAGTGGTGGGACAGGGTTCTCCGAGCAGTACTTC.